This TCR beta chain appears in the sequencing data of a study of blood T cell repertoires in COVID-19. Study information: Some COVID-19 samples were acute and others convalescent; all came from the United States, Italy and Spain.

Trimming took off 3 bases at V and 4 bases at J, with 6 bases between the two ends. Per the germline V gene, CDR1 is LNHDA and CDR2 is SQIVND (reference sequence). The length of the CDR3 is 12 residues. Sequencing used immunoSEQ multiplex PCR; TCRdb keeps in-frame clones, though not all of them. The sample yields around 200,000 clones, about 90% seen once. The material sequenced was peripheral blood. The sequence was obtained from a woman under 30 who had recovered from COVID-19. V usage is TRBV19 and J usage is TRBJ1-2; D is uncertain. The CDR3 DNA reads as TGTGCCAGTAGTATTTCCAGCTATGGCTACACCTTC. Encoded protein: CASSISSYGYTF.